This T cell receptor (beta chain) was sequenced in a study of control samples from healthy donors and cancer patients (dated by TCRdb to 2019 to 2021). To prepare the library, the immunoSEQ multiplex PCR assay was applied. What TCRdb holds here is the immuneACCESS table cut down to in-frame rearrangements. Part of the clones is not present; checked against another copy, under half of the missing clones reflect an unresolved V gene, and the others are unexplained. This sample holds 120,000 or so clones; around 86% were observed only once. Of the sample, less than 9.5% is held by the ten largest clones. Reading the germline V gene gives CDR1 SQVTM and CDR2 ANQGSEA. The CDR3, from cysteine to phenylalanine, totals 12 residues. CDR3 DNA only is kept here, 36 bases in frame from base 1. V lost 4 bases and J lost 3 bases; the stretch between them is 6 bases long. Notes on this clone: Its cognate antigen has yet to be identified. The record has no base qualities; no much larger clone is one base away.

Rearrangement joined TRBV29-1 to TRBJ2-2; TRBD1 might be the D gene, on 5 matching bases. This TCR derives from a man aged 40-49 years in good health. Sequencing was carried out using blood. The CDR3 sequence is CSVGQYTGELFF. The sequenced DNA is TGCAGCGTTGGACAGTACACCGGGGAGCTGTTTTTT.